The T cell receptor (beta chain) described here comes from a study of OX40 agonist ivuxolimab in advanced cancers. Study in general: At 0.01 to 10 mg/kg, ivuxolimab was administered intravenously to patients every 2 weeks. Dose-escalation subjects each had hepatocellular carcinoma, melanoma, renal cell or head and neck cancer.

Patients who had autoimmune disease history or got systemic immunosuppression were left out. Profiling relied on immunoSEQ multiplex PCR, and the TCRdb table lists in-frame clones only, not all of them. The sample has some 11,000 clones, around 72% seen once. Concerning this clone itself: Its antigen is undetermined.

The study's findings and limits: No antigen was identified for the clonally expanded peripheral T cells.

The sample consisted of CD4+ or CD8+ T cells sorted from blood, taken in a trial of the OX40 agonist ivuxolimab. The origin of this receptor is an adult with an advanced solid tumor such as melanoma, head and neck, liver or kidney cancer.

The CDR3 DNA is TGTGCCAGCAGTTTAGCGGGAGGGGAGACCCAGTACTTC. It specifies CASSLAGGETQYF. The gene calls are TRBV27 and TRBJ2-5; TRBD2 agrees at 9 bases. The CDR3 loop spans 13 amino acids. After removal of 2 bases from V and 5 bases from J, the junction contained 0 bases not matched to a gene. Per germline, CDR1 MNHEY and CDR2 SMNVEV (reference sequence).